What follows is one T cell receptor (beta chain) and its context. The target antigen is unknown. Method: immunoSEQ multiplex PCR; TCRdb's copy keeps in-frame clones and lacks some. The sample carries fewer than 15,000 clones, 82% recorded once. This CDR3 is built from 15 residues. Trimming removed 0 bases from V and 6 bases from J, with 14 bases in between. Looked up from germline, CDR1 is LGHNA and CDR2 is YSLEER. The data are from a study of OX40 agonist ivuxolimab in advanced cancers. Study-level background: Patients received intravenous ivuxolimab every 2 weeks at 0.01 to 10 mg/kg. General study findings and limits: Those patients achieving a partial response at 0.1-3.0 mg/kg showed among the lowest clonal expansion. It was also the case that some nonresponders had low normalized T-cell clonal expansion.

The input for sequencing was CD4+ or CD8+ T cells sorted from blood, taken in a trial of the OX40 agonist ivuxolimab. This TCR was recovered from an adult with an advanced solid tumor such as melanoma, head and neck, liver or kidney cancer. The chain combines TRBV4-3 with TRBJ1-1; D is perhaps TRBD1 (6 bases). The CDR3 nucleotides read TGCGCCAGCAGCCAAGATAAGTGGGGGGCGGCTGAAGCTTTCTTT. Its translation: CASSQDKWGAAEAFF.